The 15 T cell receptor beta chains given below trace back to one sample, sequenced in a study of early T cells in non-severe SARS-CoV-2 infection. MiXCR was run by TCRdb on the 5' RACE reads, yielding one entry per CDR3 protein. This table holds approximately 30,000 distinct CDR3 sequences, under 7% found once. Sequencing was done on a sample of whole blood. The receptors come from an adult who was a healthcare worker with PCR-confirmed SARS-CoV-2 infection or an uninfected control (not recorded which).

This clonotype was observed at least ten times. The chain uses TRBV5-5 and TRBJ1-3; D possibly corresponds to TRBD1 (5 bases). Germline V gives CDR1 SGHKS, CDR2 YYEKEE (reference sequence). This CDR3 spans 15 amino acids. The V and J ends lost 2 bases and 2 bases respectively, with 11 bases between them. The CDR3 protein is CASSFSGIPGNTIYF. CDR3 nucleotide sequence: TGTGCCAGCAGCTTCTCAGGGATCCCTGGAAACACCATATATTTT.

This clonotype was seen at least ten times. The V gene is TRBV30, the J gene TRBJ2-1; tentatively, D is TRBD1 (6 bases). Germline CDR1 is GTSNPN and CDR2 is SVGIG (reference sequence). Trimming removed 4 bases from V and 6 bases from J, with 13 bases in between. The CDR3 has 13 residues. CDR3 sequence: CAWNQGIGNEQFF. As DNA, the CDR3 is TGTGCCTGGAACCAGGGGATTGGCAATGAGCAGTTCTTC.

This clonotype was seen many times. Here the CDR3 DNA reads TGTGCCAGCAGTTTCCTAGCGGCGCGAGGCGATGAGCAGTTCTTC. It specifies CASSFLAARGDEQFF. The chain links TRBV12-3 or TRBV12-4 to TRBJ2-1, with 7 bases fitting TRBD2. The CDR3 extends over 15 amino acids. The trim removed 3 bases at V and 8 bases at J, leaving 10 bases unmatched.

This clonotype was seen at least ten times. The V and J genes are TRBV19 and TRBJ1-5; D is uncertain. V dropped 1 base and J dropped 0 bases, with 10 bases sitting between them. This CDR3 has 16 residues. Per the germline V gene, CDR1 is LNHDA and CDR2 is SQIVND (reference sequence). The DNA for the CDR3 is TGTGCCAGTAGTATAGGGAAGACGTATAGCAATCAGCCCCAGCATTTT. Amino acids: CASSIGKTYSNQPQHF.

This clonotype occurred a few times. CDR3 sequence: CSAPSPGQGTYEQYF. As DNA, the CDR3 is TGCAGTGCTCCATCCCCGGGACAGGGGACCTACGAGCAGTACTTC. The chain is built from TRBV20-1 and TRBJ2-7; 10 bases are a match to TRBD1. Germline trimming cut 5 bases from V and 2 bases from J; bases unmatched to any gene: 9. CDR3 length: 15 residues. CDR1 and CDR2 from the germline V gene are DFQATT and SNEGSKA (reference sequence).

This clonotype appeared many times. The chain couples TRBV5-5 to TRBJ1-2, with D unresolved. CDR3 length: 16 amino acids. The ends were cut back, 1 base at V and 3 bases at J, with 16 bases in the middle. Germline V lookup: CDR1 SGHKS, CDR2 YYEKEE (reference sequence). This CDR3 reads CASSLSWAPGHYGYTF. The CDR3 DNA reads TGTGCCAGCAGCTTGAGTTGGGCCCCGGGCCACTATGGCTACACCTTC.

This clonotype was detected ten times or more. V and J are TRBV11-3 and TRBJ2-7; no definite D call. The germline V gene encodes CDR1 SGHNT and CDR2 YENEEA. V lost 1 base and J 3 bases, leaving 10 bases between the germline ends. The CDR3 runs 14 residues. For the CDR3, the DNA is TGTGCCAGCAGCTTAGGGACGATCAACTACGAGCAGTACTTC. Its translation: CASSLGTINYEQYF.

The genes are TRBV12-3 or TRBV12-4 and TRBJ1-1; tentatively, D is TRBD1 (6 bases). Trimming removed 7 bases at V and 4 bases at J, with 13 bases between. The CDR3 sequence is 13 residues long. DNA for the CDR3: TGTGCCAGCACCGTACAGGGTTCCACTGAAGCTTTCTTT. Translated, it gives CASTVQGSTEAFF.

This clonotype has at least ten counts. The CDR3 nucleotides read TGTGCCAGCAGCCGCCGCTCTGGAAACACCATATATTTT. It yields the protein CASSRRSGNTIYF. This chain uses TRBV6-1 with TRBJ1-3; D gene uncertain. Germline CDR1 is MNHNS and CDR2 is SASEGT. CDR3 length: 13 residues. Between the trimmed V and J ends, which lost 6 bases and 0 bases, there was a span of 6 bases.

There are many counts of this clonotype. CDR3 nucleotides: TGTGCCAGCAGCCTCGGCCGGTGGGAGACCCAGTACTTC. This gives the protein CASSLGRWETQYF. The rearrangement joins TRBV7-9 to TRBJ2-5; D is uncertain. Germline V CDR1 and CDR2: SEHNR, FQNEAQ (reference sequence). CDR3 length equals 13 residues. The ends were cut back, 5 bases at V and 5 bases at J, with 12 bases in the middle.

This clonotype was seen repeatedly, ten times or more. V gene TRBV19 combines with J gene TRBJ1-5, with D maybe TRBD1 (5 bases). This CDR3 region has 14 residues. V was shortened by 5 bases and J by 4 bases, with 12 bases between the two germline ends. Germline loops: CDR1 LNHDA, CDR2 SQIVND (reference sequence). The chain's CDR3 is CASSVQGGNQPQHF. Here the CDR3 DNA reads TGTGCCAGTAGTGTCCAGGGAGGGAATCAGCCCCAGCATTTT. The complete variable domain, with remaining parts taken from reference TRBV19 and TRBJ1-5, reads DGGITQSPKYLFRKEGQNVTLSCEQNLNHDAMYWYRQDPGQGLRLIYYSQIVNDFQKGDIAEGYSVSREKKESFPLTVTSAQKNPTAFYLCASSVQGGNQPQHFGDGTRLSIL.

This clonotype was seen ten or more times. J is TRBJ1-3 and V is TRBV15, with D possibly TRBD1 on 6 matching bases. V shed 0 bases and J shed 4 bases, with 16 bases lying between them. The CDR3 runs 17 residues. Germline V CDR1 and CDR2: LNHNV, YYDKDF (reference sequence). CDR3 bases: TGTGCCACCAGCAGAGATGCAGGGGAGGAAAACGGAAACACCATATATTTT. Protein product: CATSRDAGEENGNTIYF.

This clonotype was counted at least ten times. This sequence joins TRBV30 and TRBJ1-6, with 10 bases that match TRBD1. With 4 bases clipped from V and 11 bases from J, the junction kept 5 bases outside the gene matches. Germline lookup yields CDR1 GTSNPN and CDR2 SVGIG (reference sequence). The CDR3 is 13 amino acids. CDR3 sequence reads: CAWTRDRGTPLHF. CDR3 bases: TGTGCCTGGACTCGGGACAGGGGTACACCCCTCCACTTT.

This clonotype was counted at least ten times. The chain is built from TRBV5-1 and TRBJ2-5; 9 bases match TRBD1. Germline-derived CDR1 and CDR2 are SGHRS and YFSETQ. Trimming removed 3 bases from V and 2 bases from J; junction bases left unmatched: 8. The length of the CDR3 is 16 residues. CDR3 nucleotides: TGCGCCAGCAGCTGGGGGACAGGGAGTTCGCAAGAGACCCAGTACTTC. Translating gives CASSWGTGSSQETQYF.

This clonotype was seen ten or more times. This rearrangement joins TRBV2 to TRBJ2-7; D unresolved. The CDR3 has 12 amino acids. Deletions cut 5 bases from V and 1 base from J, with 6 bases between. Germline CDR1 SNHLY, CDR2 FYNNEI. CDR3 residues: CASSYHSYEQYF. Written as DNA, the CDR3 is TGTGCCAGCAGTTATCATTCCTACGAGCAGTACTTC.